Listed here is a single T cell receptor beta chain. This entry belongs to a study of blood T cell repertoires in COVID-19. The overall study: Acute and convalescent COVID-19 specimens originated in the United States, Italy and Spain. In each case, the material was cDNA or gDNA derived from T cells, B-cell-depleted T cells, or PBMCs.

Profiled with immunoSEQ multiplex PCR; TCRdb holds only in-frame clones, not every one. Of about 330,000 clones in the sample, 70% to 90% were seen once. The receptor was isolated from a man aged 18-30 years who had recovered from COVID-19. Material for sequencing was peripheral blood.

The CDR3 region has the DNA TGTGCCAGCTCACCGGTGGGGGGTTCGGCCCTCCACTTT. It is translated as CASSPVGGSALHF. The V and J genes are TRBV11-1 and TRBJ1-6, with D possibly matching TRBD1 (5 bases). The CDR3 consists of 13 residues. Between the trimmed V and J ends, which lost 8 bases and 14 bases, there was a span of 19 bases. Germline V CDR1 and CDR2: SGHAT, FQDESV (reference sequence).